This entry describes one T cell receptor beta chain. The authors reverse transcribed all of the isolated RNA, so sequencing captured expressed TCRB transcripts. Assay: immunoSEQ multiplex PCR; the TCRdb copy retains only in-frame clones and omits some. The data hold about 410,000 clones, with more than 11% observed a single time. The record originates from a study of beta chain features in type 1 diabetes. Germline V CDR1 and CDR2: SQVTM, ANQGSEA. This CDR3 is 15 amino acids long. The germline V and J ends were trimmed by 0 bases and 6 bases, with 17 bases remaining between them. This TCR came from a young man in good health. The sequenced material came from naive CD4+ T cells from blood. The chain has TRBV29-1 and TRBJ1-2; TRBD1 is a possible D gene (5 bases). The CDR3 loop reads CSVEDSKGFRNGYTF. DNA for the CDR3: TGCAGCGTTGAAGATTCAAAGGGGTTTAGAAATGGCTACACCTTC.